These 4 T cell receptor beta chains were sequenced from one sample in a study of response to subunit inactivated influenza vaccine. One entry per CDR3 protein, called by TCRdb with MiXCR from the RT-PCR reads. The sample lists about 570,000 distinct CDR3 sequences, roughly 12% occurring once. The sample also formed part of further work on T cells expressing NK-cell markers. From that paper: Making the TCR beta cDNA relied on 5'RACE template switching with UMIs.

The sample consisted of PBMCs from blood, taken on the day of vaccination. Source of these receptors: a man aged 45 to 65 who received an inactivated influenza vaccine.

The V gene is TRBV4-3, the J gene TRBJ2-3; D uncertain. Germline V lookup: CDR1 LGHNA, CDR2 YSLEER. The CDR3 extends over 15 amino acids. V lost 0 bases, J lost 2 bases, and 9 bases lay in between. The chain's CDR3 is CASSQDSSDTDTQYF. The CDR3 nucleotides are TGCGCCAGCAGCCAAGATTCAAGCGACACAGATACGCAGTATTTT.

V and J are TRBV12-3 or TRBV12-4 and TRBJ2-3; 9 bases are a match to TRBD1. CDR3 length: 15 amino acids. V shed 6 bases and J 0 bases; nucleotides not matched to a gene: 4. CDR3 in DNA: TGTGCCAGCAGATTGGGACAGGGAAGCACAGATACGCAGTATTTT. This gives the protein CASRLGQGSTDTQYF.

This clonotype has a count of ten or more. The chain carries TRBV29-1 and TRBJ2-1; no reliable D call. Germline CDR1 and CDR2: SQVTM and ANQGSEA. The CDR3 covers 14 residues. V lost 3 bases and J lost 4, with 13 bases in between. As DNA, the CDR3 is TGCAGCGTTGAGTACTCCCTCAAATACAATGAGCAGTTCTTC. This translates into CSVEYSLKYNEQFF.

This rearrangement joins TRBV30 to TRBJ1-4, with D possibly TRBD1 on 6 matching bases. CDR3 size: 14 residues. V was clipped by 4 bases and J by 6 bases, with 15 bases between them. Germline CDR1 and CDR2: GTSNPN and SVGIG (reference sequence). The CDR3 DNA follows: TGTGCCTGGACTACAGGGATCGGGTATGAAAAACTGTTTTTT. Amino acid sequence: CAWTTGIGYEKLFF.